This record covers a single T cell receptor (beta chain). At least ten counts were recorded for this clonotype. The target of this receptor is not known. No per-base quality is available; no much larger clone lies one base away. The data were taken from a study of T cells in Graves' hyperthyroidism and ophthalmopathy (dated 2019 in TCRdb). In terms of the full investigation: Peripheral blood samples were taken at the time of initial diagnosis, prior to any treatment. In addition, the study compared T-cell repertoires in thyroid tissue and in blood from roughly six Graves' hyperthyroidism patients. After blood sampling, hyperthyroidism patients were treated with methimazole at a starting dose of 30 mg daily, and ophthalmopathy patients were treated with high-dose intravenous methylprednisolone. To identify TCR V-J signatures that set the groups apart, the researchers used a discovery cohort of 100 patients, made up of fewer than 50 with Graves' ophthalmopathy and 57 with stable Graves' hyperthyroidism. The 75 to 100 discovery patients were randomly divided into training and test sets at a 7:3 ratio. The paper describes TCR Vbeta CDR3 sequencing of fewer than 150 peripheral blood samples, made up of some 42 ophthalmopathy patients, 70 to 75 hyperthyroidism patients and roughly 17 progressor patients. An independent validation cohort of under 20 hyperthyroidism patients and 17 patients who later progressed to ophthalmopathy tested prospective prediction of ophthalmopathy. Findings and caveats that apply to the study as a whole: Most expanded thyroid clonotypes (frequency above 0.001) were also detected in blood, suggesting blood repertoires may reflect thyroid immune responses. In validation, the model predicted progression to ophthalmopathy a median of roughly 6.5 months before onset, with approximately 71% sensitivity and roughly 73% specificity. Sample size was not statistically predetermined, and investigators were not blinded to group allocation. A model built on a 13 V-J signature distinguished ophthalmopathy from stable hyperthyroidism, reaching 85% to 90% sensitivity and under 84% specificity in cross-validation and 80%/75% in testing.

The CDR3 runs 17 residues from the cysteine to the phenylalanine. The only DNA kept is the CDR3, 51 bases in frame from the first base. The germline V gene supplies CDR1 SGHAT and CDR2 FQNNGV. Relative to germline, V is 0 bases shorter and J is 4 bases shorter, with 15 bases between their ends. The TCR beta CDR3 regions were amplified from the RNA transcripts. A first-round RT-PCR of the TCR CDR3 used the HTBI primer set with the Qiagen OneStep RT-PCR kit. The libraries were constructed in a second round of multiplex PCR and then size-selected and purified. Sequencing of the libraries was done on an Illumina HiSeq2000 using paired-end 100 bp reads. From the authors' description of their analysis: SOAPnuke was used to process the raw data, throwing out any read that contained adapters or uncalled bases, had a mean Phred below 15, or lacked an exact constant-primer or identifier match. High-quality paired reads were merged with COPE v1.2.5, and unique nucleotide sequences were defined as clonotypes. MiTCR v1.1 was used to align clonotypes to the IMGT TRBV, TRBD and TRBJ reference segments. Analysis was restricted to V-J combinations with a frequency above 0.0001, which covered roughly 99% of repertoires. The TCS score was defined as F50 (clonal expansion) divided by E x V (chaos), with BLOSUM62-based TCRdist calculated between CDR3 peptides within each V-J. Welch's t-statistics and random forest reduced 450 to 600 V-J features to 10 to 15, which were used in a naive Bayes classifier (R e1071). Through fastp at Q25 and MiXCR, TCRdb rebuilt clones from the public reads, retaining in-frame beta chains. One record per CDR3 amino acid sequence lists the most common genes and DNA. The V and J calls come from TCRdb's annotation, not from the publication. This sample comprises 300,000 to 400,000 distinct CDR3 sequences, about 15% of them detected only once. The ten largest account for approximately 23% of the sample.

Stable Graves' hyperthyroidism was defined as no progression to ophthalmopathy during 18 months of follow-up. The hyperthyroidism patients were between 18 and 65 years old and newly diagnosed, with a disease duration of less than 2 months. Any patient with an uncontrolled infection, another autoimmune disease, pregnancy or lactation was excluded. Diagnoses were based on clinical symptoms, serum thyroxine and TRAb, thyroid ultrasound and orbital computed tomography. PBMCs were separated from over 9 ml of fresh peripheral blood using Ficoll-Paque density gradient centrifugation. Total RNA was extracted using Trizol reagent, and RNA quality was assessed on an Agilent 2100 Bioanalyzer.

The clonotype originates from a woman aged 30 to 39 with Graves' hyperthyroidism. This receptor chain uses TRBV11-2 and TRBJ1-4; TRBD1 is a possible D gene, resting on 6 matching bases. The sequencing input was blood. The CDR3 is CASSLDRRGPRNEKLFF. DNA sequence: TGTGCCAGCAGCTTAGATCGCCGGGGGCCGCGTAATGAAAAACTGTTTTTT.